This is a list of T cell receptor beta chains from one sample in a study of blood T cell repertoires in COVID-19. The data were produced by immunoSEQ multiplex PCR, yet TCRdb's version contains in-frame clones alone and is incomplete. Of 470,000 or so clones in the sample, roughly 89% were seen once. The material sequenced was peripheral blood. All receptors come from a woman aged 25 to 39 with acute or convalescent COVID-19. CDR3s include the opening cysteine and the closing phenylalanine or tryptophan. D genes are given only for firm matches. Some rows have no size entry. The others give once, few or many, or a class for an expanded clone.

abundance	d_gene	v_gene	j_gene	CDR3aa	CDR3nt
-	TRBD2	TRBV3-1/TRBV3-2	TRBJ2-3	CASSQEVSGTSTDTQYF	TGTGCCAGCAGCCAAGAGGTTAGCGGGACTAGCACAGATACGCAGTATTTT
-	TRBD1	TRBV28	TRBJ2-5	CASSLGTVRGTQYF	TGTGCCAGCAGTTTAGGGACAGTCAGAGGGACCCAGTACTTC
few	TRBD1	TRBV24-1	TRBJ2-5	CATGGAGTGVRETQYF	TGTGCCACCGGGGGCGCCGGGACAGGGGTGCGGGAGACCCAGTACTTC
-	-	TRBV28	TRBJ2-1	CASSLGSNNEQFF	TGTGCCAGCAGTTTGGGCAGCAACAATGAGCAGTTCTTC
few	TRBD1	TRBV7-7	TRBJ2-7	CASSLAQGRVYEQYF	TGTGCCAGCAGCTTAGCACAGGGGAGAGTCTACGAGCAGTACTTC
-	TRBD1	TRBV10-3	TRBJ2-3	CAIEGAQGTDTQYF	TGTGCCATCGAGGGGGCACAGGGAACAGATACGCAGTATTTT
-	TRBD2	TRBV28	TRBJ2-7	CASSGGWNGEGYEQYF	TGTGCCAGCAGTGGGGGTTGGAACGGGGAGGGGTACGAGCAGTACTTC
-	TRBD1	TRBV7-2	TRBJ1-5	CASSFRQGDSPQHF	TGTGCCAGCAGCTTTCGACAGGGGGATTCGCCCCAGCATTTT
-	-	TRBV30	TRBJ1-4	CAWSDHGGEKLFF	TGTGCCTGGAGTGATCATGGGGGGGAAAAACTGTTTTTT
-	TRBD2	TRBV5-1	TRBJ2-5	CASSLRLAGGRETQYF	TGCGCCAGCAGCCTCCGACTAGCGGGGGGCCGGGAGACCCAGTACTTC
-	-	TRBV7-9	TRBJ2-5	CASSLAILGGTQYF	TGTGCCAGCAGCTTGGCGATTTTGGGAGGGACCCAGTACTTC
-	TRBD2	TRBV19	TRBJ2-3	CASSPGLVHTDTQYF	TGTGCCAGTAGTCCCGGACTAGTCCACACAGATACGCAGTATTTT
-	TRBD1	TRBV18	TRBJ2-6	CASSPGQGTGANVLTF	TGTGCCAGCTCACCGGGACAGGGTACTGGGGCCAACGTCCTGACTTTC
-	-	TRBV27	TRBJ1-2	CASSLDGATFNYGYTF	TGTGCCAGCAGTTTAGACGGAGCTACCTTTAACTATGGCTACACCTTC
-	-	TRBV5-1	TRBJ1-5	CASSPDVGGRQPQHF	TGCGCCAGCAGCCCCGACGTAGGGGGTCGGCAGCCCCAGCATTTT
-	-	TRBV20-1	TRBJ1-4	CSASRLRSNEKLFF	TGCAGTGCTAGTAGGTTGCGGAGTAATGAAAAACTGTTTTTT
-	-	TRBV9	TRBJ2-1	CASNGGSYNEQFF	TGTGCCAGCAATGGAGGATCCTACAATGAGCAGTTCTTC
-	TRBD2	TRBV2	TRBJ2-5	CASSRGGMETQYF	TGTGCCAGCAGTCGGGGGGGCATGGAGACCCAGTACTTC
-	-	TRBV6-4	TRBJ2-3	CASSGQSTDTQYF	TGTGCCAGCAGTGGACAGAGCACAGATACGCAGTATTTT
-	TRBD2	TRBV27	TRBJ2-5	CASSYPKRGNQETQYF	TGTGCCAGCAGTTACCCTAAGCGGGGGAACCAAGAGACCCAGTACTTC
-	-	TRBV6-6	TRBJ1-2	CASSYVGRGDYGYTF	TGTGCCAGCAGTTACGTGGGCAGGGGAGACTATGGCTACACCTTC
-	-	TRBV29-1	TRBJ2-5	CSVRPQGGETQYF	TGCAGCGTCCGCCCCCAGGGGGGAGAGACCCAGTACTTC
-	TRBD2	TRBV6-5	TRBJ2-1	CASRGLAGDHEQFF	TGTGCCAGCAGGGGACTAGCGGGGGATCATGAGCAGTTCTTC
-	-	TRBV30	TRBJ1-1	CAWSVRGQGGAEAFF	TGTGCCTGGAGTGTACGGGGGCAGGGAGGGGCTGAAGCTTTCTTT
-	TRBD2	TRBV19	TRBJ2-1	CASSHGLGAEQFF	TGTGCCAGTAGCCACGGACTAGGCGCTGAGCAGTTCTTC